The 5 T cell receptor beta chains presented below share a single source sample, sequenced in a study of blood T cell repertoires in COVID-19. Using immunoSEQ multiplex PCR, the repertoire was profiled, and TCRdb retains in-frame clones only, with some absent. The table records 540,000 or so clones, approximately 91% of them present only once. The sample was peripheral blood. The receptors were sampled from a woman between 45 and 60 years old with COVID-19, enrolled during active disease.

Note on this clone: Other DNA sequences from this sample encode an identical CDR3 as well. This chain joins TRBV4-1 and TRBJ1-2; D possibly corresponds to TRBD1 (5 bases). V lost 0 bases to trimming and J lost 2 bases, with 7 bases between them. CDR1 and CDR2 (germline): MGHRA, YSYEKL. This CDR3 has 14 residues. The CDR3 sequence is CASSQDRGNYGYTF. CDR3 nucleotides: TGCGCCAGCAGCCAAGATCGGGGGAACTATGGCTACACCTTC.

The chain recombines TRBV27 with TRBJ1-5; 9 bases agree with TRBD1. There are 14 residues in the CDR3. After removal of 7 bases from V and 4 bases from J, the junction contained 5 bases not matched to a gene. Germline CDR1 and CDR2: MNHEY and SMNVEV (reference sequence). CDR3 region: CASKIQGANQPQHF. The CDR3 bases are TGTGCCAGCAAAATACAGGGGGCGAATCAGCCCCAGCATTTT.

V and J are TRBV27 and TRBJ2-1; no clear D. Germline V gene lookup returns CDR1 MNHEY and CDR2 SMNVEV (reference sequence). This CDR3 spans 15 amino acids. Trimming cost V 2 bases and J 6 bases, with 14 bases left between them. This CDR3 is CASSLGPITSNEQFF. DNA for the CDR3: TGTGCCAGCAGTTTAGGTCCTATCACTTCCAATGAGCAGTTCTTC.

The chain uses TRBV7-2 and TRBJ1-2; 9 bases are a match to TRBD1. With 4 bases clipped from V and 4 bases from J, the junction kept 1 base outside the gene matches. This CDR3 is 13 amino acids long. The germline gives CDR1 SGHTA, CDR2 FQGNSA. The CDR3 DNA follows: TGTGCCAGCAGCTCGACAGGGGGCTATGGCTACACCTTC. It is translated as CASSSTGGYGYTF.

J is TRBJ1-5 and V is TRBV6-6, with 7 bases matching TRBD1. The length of the CDR3 is 15 residues. Germline lookup yields CDR1 MNHNY and CDR2 SVGAGI (reference sequence). With 6 bases clipped from V and 0 bases from J, the junction kept 5 bases outside the gene matches. CDR3 in DNA: TGTGCCAGCAGCCGAGACAGGGCTAGCAATCAGCCCCAGCATTTT. Translation gives CASSRDRASNQPQHF.